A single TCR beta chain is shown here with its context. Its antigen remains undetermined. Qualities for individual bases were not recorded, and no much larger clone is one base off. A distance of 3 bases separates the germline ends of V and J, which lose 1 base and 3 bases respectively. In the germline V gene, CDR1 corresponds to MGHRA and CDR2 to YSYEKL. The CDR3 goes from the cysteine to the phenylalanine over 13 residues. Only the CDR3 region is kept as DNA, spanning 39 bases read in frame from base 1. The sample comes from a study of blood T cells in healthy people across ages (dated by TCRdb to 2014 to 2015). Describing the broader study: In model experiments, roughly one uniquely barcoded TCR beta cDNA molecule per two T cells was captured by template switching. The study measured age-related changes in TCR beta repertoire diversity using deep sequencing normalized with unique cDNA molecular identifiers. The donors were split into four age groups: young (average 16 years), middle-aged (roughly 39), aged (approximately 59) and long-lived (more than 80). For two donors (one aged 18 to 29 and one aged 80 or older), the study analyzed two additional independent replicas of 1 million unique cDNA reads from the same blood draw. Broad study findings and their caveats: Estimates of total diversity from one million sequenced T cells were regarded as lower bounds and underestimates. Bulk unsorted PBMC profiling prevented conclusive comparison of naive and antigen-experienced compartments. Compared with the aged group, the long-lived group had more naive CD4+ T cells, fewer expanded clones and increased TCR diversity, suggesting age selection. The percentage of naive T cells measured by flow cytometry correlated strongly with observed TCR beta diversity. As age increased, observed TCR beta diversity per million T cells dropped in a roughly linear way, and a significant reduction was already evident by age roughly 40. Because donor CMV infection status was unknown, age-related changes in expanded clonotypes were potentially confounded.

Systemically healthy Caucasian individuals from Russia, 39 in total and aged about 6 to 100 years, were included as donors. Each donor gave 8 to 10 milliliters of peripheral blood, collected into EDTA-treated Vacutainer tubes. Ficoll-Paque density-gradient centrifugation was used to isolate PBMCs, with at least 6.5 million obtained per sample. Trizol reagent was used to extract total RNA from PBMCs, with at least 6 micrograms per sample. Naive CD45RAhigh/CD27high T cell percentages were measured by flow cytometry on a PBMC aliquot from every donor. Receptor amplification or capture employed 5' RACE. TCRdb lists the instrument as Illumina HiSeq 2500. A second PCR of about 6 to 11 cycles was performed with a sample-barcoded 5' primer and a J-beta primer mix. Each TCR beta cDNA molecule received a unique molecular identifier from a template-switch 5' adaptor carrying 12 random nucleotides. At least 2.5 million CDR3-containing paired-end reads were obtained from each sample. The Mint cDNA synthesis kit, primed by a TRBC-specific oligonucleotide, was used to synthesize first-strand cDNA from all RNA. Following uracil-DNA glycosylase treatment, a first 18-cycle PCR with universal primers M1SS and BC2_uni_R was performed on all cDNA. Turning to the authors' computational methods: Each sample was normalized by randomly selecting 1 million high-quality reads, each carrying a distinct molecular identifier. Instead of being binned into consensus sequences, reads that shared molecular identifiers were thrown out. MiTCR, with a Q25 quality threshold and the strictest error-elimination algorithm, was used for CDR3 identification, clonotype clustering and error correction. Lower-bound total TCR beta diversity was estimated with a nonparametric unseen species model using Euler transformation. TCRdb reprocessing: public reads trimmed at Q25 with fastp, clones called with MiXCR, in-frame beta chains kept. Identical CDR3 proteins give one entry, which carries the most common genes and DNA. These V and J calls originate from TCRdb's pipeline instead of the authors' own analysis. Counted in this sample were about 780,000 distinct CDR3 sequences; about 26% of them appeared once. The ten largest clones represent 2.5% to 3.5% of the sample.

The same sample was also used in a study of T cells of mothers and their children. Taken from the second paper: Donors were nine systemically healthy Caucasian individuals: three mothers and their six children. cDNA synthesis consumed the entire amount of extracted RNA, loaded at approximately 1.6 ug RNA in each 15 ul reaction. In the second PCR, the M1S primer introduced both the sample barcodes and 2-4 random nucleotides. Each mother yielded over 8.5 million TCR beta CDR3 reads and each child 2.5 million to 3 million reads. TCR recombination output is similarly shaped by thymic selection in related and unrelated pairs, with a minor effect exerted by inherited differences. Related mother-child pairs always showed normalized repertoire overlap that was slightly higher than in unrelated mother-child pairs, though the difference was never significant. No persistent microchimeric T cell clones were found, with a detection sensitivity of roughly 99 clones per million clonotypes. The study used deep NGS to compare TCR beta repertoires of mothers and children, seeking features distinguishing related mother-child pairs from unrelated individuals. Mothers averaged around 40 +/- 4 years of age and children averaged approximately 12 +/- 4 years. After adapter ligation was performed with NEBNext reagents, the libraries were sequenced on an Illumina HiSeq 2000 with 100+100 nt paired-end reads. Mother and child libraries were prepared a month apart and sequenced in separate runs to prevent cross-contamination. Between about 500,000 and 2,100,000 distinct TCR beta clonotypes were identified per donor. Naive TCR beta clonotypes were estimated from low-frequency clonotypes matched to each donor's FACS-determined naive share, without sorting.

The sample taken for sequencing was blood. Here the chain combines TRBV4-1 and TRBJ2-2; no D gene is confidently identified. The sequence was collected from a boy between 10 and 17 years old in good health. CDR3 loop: CASSQGYTGELFF. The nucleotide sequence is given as TGCGCCAGCAGCCAAGGGTACACCGGGGAGCTGTTTTTT.